This TCR beta chain was captured in a study of blood T cell repertoires in COVID-19. On the study more broadly: Nucleic acid was either cDNA or gDNA, and it came from T cells, B-cell-depleted T cells, or PBMCs.

Original processing notes: The assay estimated nucleated cells by amplifying reference gene primers. TCRdb keeps only in-frame clones here, not all; method: immunoSEQ multiplex PCR. Clonal size and the V and J genes are those of that table, whereas D and trimming came from the DNA. The sample consists of 66,000 or so clones, roughly 78% of them appearing once. J lost 3 bases, V lost 4 bases, and 5 bases had no gene match. The germline CDR1 and CDR2 sequences are KGHSH and LQKENI. CDR3 length: 15 residues. The gene calls are TRBV18 and TRBJ1-5, with TRBD1 matching over 8 bases. The TCR sequence derives from a human donor in a cohort sampled during active COVID-19. Sequencing was carried out using peripheral blood. In DNA form, the CDR3 reads TGTGCCAGCTCACAGGGACAGGCGTCCAATCAGCCCCAGCATTTT. Translation gives CASSQGQASNQPQHF.